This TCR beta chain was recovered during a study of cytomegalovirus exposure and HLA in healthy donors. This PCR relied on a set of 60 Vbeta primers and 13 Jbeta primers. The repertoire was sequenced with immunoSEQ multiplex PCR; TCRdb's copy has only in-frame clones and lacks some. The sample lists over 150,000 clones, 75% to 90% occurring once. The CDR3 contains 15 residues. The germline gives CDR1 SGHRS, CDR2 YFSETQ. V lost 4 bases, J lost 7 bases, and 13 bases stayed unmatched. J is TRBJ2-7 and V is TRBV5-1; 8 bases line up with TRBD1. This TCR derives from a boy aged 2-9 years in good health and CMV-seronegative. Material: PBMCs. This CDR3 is CASSPDPPGGREQYF. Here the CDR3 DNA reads TGCGCCAGCAGCCCGGACCCTCCAGGGGGCAGGGAGCAGTACTTC. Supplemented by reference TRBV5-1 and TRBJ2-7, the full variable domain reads KAGVTQTPRYLIKTRGQQVTLSCSPISGHRSVSWYQQTPGQGLQFLFEYFSETQRNKGNFPGRFSGRQFSNSRSEMNVSTLELGDSALYLCASSPDPPGGREQYFGPGTRLTVT.